This is a list of T cell receptor beta chains from one sample in a study of blood T cell repertoires in COVID-19. The table came from immunoSEQ multiplex PCR; TCRdb's copy has only in-frame clones and leaves some out. The table includes roughly 34,000 clones, about 90% detected once. The sequenced material came from peripheral blood. These receptors came from an older man with active COVID-19. Both conserved end residues are part of each CDR3. Fields, in order: V gene, D gene, clone size, CDR3 protein. The D gene is left open where the match is weak. Only some rows state a clone size, as once, few, many or a class for expanded clones.

TRBV11-2 | . | . | CASSSGPRNYGYTF
TRBV4-1 | TRBD2 | once | CASSQARGEANTGELFF
TRBV5-5 | TRBD1 | . | CASRTGTGAYQETQYF
TRBV24-1 | TRBD1 | . | CATRGQGATGELFF
TRBV28 | TRBD1 | . | CASSAGGANSPLHF
TRBV5-1 | . | . | CASSPQGRGETQYF
TRBV30 | . | . | CAWSQTASYEQYF
TRBV29-1 | . | . | CSVGGAERQTQYF
TRBV23-1 | . | . | CASSQLVFRVKDYEQYF
TRBV7-8 | TRBD1 | . | CASSPTRVQGAHEQYF